The rows below give T cell receptor beta chains drawn from one sample of a study of CD8 T cells in Susac syndrome. MiXCR, applied by TCRdb to the immunoSEQ multiplex PCR reads, yields one record per CDR3 protein. The top ten clones hold 0.075% to 0.1% of a sample with approximately 120,000 distinct CDR3 sequences, about 95% of them seen once. Sequences were obtained from CD4+ T cells from PBMCs. These receptors were obtained from a human donor in good health. The CDR3 runs from the conserved cysteine through the conserved F or W. Each record gives: CDR3 protein, CDR3 DNA, CDR3 length, clone size, V gene, D gene, J gene. A D gene is named only where the DNA matches it firmly. Rows give clone size only sometimes, using once, few, many, or a class for an expanded clone.

CDR3: CASRDHDRYGEQYF
DNA: TGTGCCAGCAGGGATCACGATCGGTATGGCGAGCAGTACTTC
length: 14
size: -
V: TRBV2
D: -
J: TRBJ2-7

CDR3: CASSPGQTTGELFF
DNA: TGTGCCAGCTCACCGGGACAAACTACCGGGGAGCTGTTTTTT
length: 14
size: -
V: TRBV18
D: -
J: TRBJ2-2

CDR3: CASTNPGQGGTEAFF
DNA: TGTGCCAGTACAAACCCGGGACAGGGAGGCACTGAAGCTTTCTTT
length: 15
size: -
V: TRBV19
D: TRBD1
J: TRBJ1-1

CDR3: CSASRGDTEAFF
DNA: TGCAGTGCTAGTCGGGGTGACACTGAAGCTTTCTTT
length: 12
size: -
V: TRBV20-1
D: -
J: TRBJ1-1

CDR3: CASSYSAGAYEQYF
DNA: TGTGCCAGCAGTTACTCGGCCGGAGCCTACGAGCAGTACTTC
length: 14
size: -
V: TRBV6-5
D: -
J: TRBJ2-7

CDR3: CASSQDSAGRSYNEQFF
DNA: TGCGCCAGCAGCCAAGATTCGGCGGGACGCTCCTACAATGAGCAGTTCTTC
length: 17
size: -
V: TRBV4-3
D: -
J: TRBJ2-1

CDR3: CASSHPGTDGNTIYF
DNA: TGTGCCAGCAGCCACCCCGGGACGGACGGAAACACCATATATTTT
length: 15
size: -
V: TRBV3-1
D: -
J: TRBJ1-3

CDR3: CASSPWASETQYF
DNA: TGTGCCAGCAGCCCCTGGGCTTCGGAGACCCAGTACTTC
length: 13
size: once
V: TRBV3-1
D: -
J: TRBJ2-5

CDR3: CASSYQETQYF
DNA: TGTGCCAGCAGTTACCAAGAGACCCAGTACTTC
length: 11
size: few
V: TRBV6-2/TRBV6-3
D: -
J: TRBJ2-5

CDR3: CSVPHGSSTYNEQFF
DNA: TGCAGCGTTCCTCACGGAAGCAGTACCTACAATGAGCAGTTCTTC
length: 15
size: -
V: TRBV29-1
D: -
J: TRBJ2-1

CDR3: CASSLNLGPTGELFF
DNA: TGTGCCAGCAGCTTAAACTTGGGTCCCACCGGGGAGCTGTTTTTT
length: 15
size: -
V: TRBV7-2
D: -
J: TRBJ2-2

CDR3: CASRGTPGGTDTQYF
DNA: TGCGCCAGCAGAGGGACTCCCGGTGGCACAGATACGCAGTATTTT
length: 15
size: -
V: TRBV5-1
D: -
J: TRBJ2-3

CDR3: CSVASYNEQFF
DNA: TGCAGCGTTGCCTCCTACAATGAGCAGTTCTTC
length: 11
size: -
V: TRBV29-1
D: -
J: TRBJ2-1

CDR3: CSARVAGGVDEQYF
DNA: TGCAGTGCTAGAGTGGCAGGGGGCGTCGACGAGCAGTACTTC
length: 14
size: once
V: TRBV20-1
D: TRBD1
J: TRBJ2-7

CDR3: CASSSRTSGGLLNTGELFF
DNA: TGTGCCAGCAGTTCCAGGACTAGCGGGGGCCTGTTGAACACCGGGGAGCTGTTTTTT
length: 19
size: -
V: TRBV6-2/TRBV6-3
D: TRBD2
J: TRBJ2-2

CDR3: CAWRAYGVGTGELFF
DNA: TGTGCCTGGAGGGCCTACGGGGTTGGCACCGGGGAGCTGTTTTTT
length: 15
size: -
V: TRBV30
D: -
J: TRBJ2-2

CDR3: CASSQGQRQETQYF
DNA: TGTGCCAGCAGCCAAGGTCAACGCCAAGAGACCCAGTACTTC
length: 14
size: -
V: TRBV3-1
D: -
J: TRBJ2-5

CDR3: CASSLSGRASDTQYF
DNA: TGTGCCAGCAGCCTTAGCGGGAGGGCCTCGGATACGCAGTATTTT
length: 15
size: -
V: TRBV7-2
D: TRBD2
J: TRBJ2-3

CDR3: CATQTGGKSTEAFF
DNA: TGTGCCACCCAGACAGGGGGGAAGAGCACTGAAGCTTTCTTT
length: 14
size: -
V: TRBV2
D: TRBD1
J: TRBJ1-1

CDR3: CASSPRAADTQYF
DNA: TGTGCCAGCTCACCACGTGCCGCAGATACGCAGTATTTT
length: 13
size: -
V: TRBV18
D: -
J: TRBJ2-3

CDR3: CASSQLAGGRVQYF
DNA: TGTGCCAGCAGCCAACTAGCGGGGGGGCGGGTGCAGTACTTC
length: 14
size: -
V: TRBV28
D: TRBD2
J: TRBJ2-7

CDR3: CASSRSRGADRSTEAFF
DNA: TGTGCCAGCAGCCGATCCCGGGGGGCGGACAGAAGCACTGAAGCTTTCTTT
length: 17
size: -
V: TRBV7-9
D: -
J: TRBJ1-1

CDR3: CATSSAPQNQPQHF
DNA: TGTGCCACCAGCAGCGCCCCTCAAAATCAGCCCCAGCATTTT
length: 14
size: once
V: TRBV15
D: -
J: TRBJ1-5

CDR3: CASSFHGEGETQYF
DNA: TGTGCCAGCAGCTTTCACGGGGAAGGAGAGACCCAGTACTTC
length: 14
size: -
V: TRBV7-9
D: -
J: TRBJ2-5

CDR3: CASSYSPSYEQYF
DNA: TGTGCCAGCAGTTACTCCCCCTCCTACGAGCAGTACTTC
length: 13
size: -
V: TRBV6-2/TRBV6-3
D: -
J: TRBJ2-7

CDR3: CASSLTGTKNTGELFF
DNA: TGTGCCAGCAGCCTGACCGGGACTAAGAACACCGGGGAGCTGTTTTTT
length: 16
size: -
V: TRBV7-2
D: TRBD2
J: TRBJ2-2

CDR3: CASSRQGIETQYF
DNA: TGCGCCAGCAGTCGACAGGGGATCGAGACCCAGTACTTC
length: 13
size: -
V: TRBV4-1
D: TRBD1
J: TRBJ2-5

CDR3: CASSLRRGGETQYF
DNA: TGTGCCAGCAGCTTACGCAGGGGCGGGGAGACCCAGTACTTC
length: 14
size: -
V: TRBV7-9
D: -
J: TRBJ2-5

CDR3: CATSRDAYGYTF
DNA: TGTGCCACCAGCAGAGATGCCTATGGCTACACCTTC
length: 12
size: once
V: TRBV15
D: -
J: TRBJ1-2

CDR3: CASSLKIAKNIQYF
DNA: TGTGCCAGCAGCCTTAAAATAGCCAAAAACATTCAGTACTTC
length: 14
size: -
V: TRBV3-1
D: -
J: TRBJ2-4

CDR3: CASRDSAGNTIYF
DNA: TGTGCCAGCAGGGACAGCGCCGGAAACACCATATATTTT
length: 13
size: -
V: TRBV25-1
D: -
J: TRBJ1-3

CDR3: CASSPPTSGRANEQYF
DNA: TGTGCCAGCAGCCCCCCCACTAGCGGGAGGGCCAACGAGCAGTACTTC
length: 16
size: -
V: TRBV6-2/TRBV6-3
D: TRBD2
J: TRBJ2-7

CDR3: CASGAPGTGNYGYTF
DNA: TGTGCCAGCGGGGCACCCGGGACCGGTAACTATGGCTACACCTTC
length: 15
size: -
V: TRBV28
D: -
J: TRBJ1-2

CDR3: CASSSGTGRETEAFF
DNA: TGTGCCAGCAGTTCGGGGACAGGGCGCGAAACTGAAGCTTTCTTT
length: 15
size: -
V: TRBV28
D: TRBD1
J: TRBJ1-1

CDR3: CASRYDGSNTGELFF
DNA: TGTGCCAGCAGGTACGACGGTTCGAACACCGGGGAGCTGTTTTTT
length: 15
size: -
V: TRBV12-3/TRBV12-4
D: -
J: TRBJ2-2